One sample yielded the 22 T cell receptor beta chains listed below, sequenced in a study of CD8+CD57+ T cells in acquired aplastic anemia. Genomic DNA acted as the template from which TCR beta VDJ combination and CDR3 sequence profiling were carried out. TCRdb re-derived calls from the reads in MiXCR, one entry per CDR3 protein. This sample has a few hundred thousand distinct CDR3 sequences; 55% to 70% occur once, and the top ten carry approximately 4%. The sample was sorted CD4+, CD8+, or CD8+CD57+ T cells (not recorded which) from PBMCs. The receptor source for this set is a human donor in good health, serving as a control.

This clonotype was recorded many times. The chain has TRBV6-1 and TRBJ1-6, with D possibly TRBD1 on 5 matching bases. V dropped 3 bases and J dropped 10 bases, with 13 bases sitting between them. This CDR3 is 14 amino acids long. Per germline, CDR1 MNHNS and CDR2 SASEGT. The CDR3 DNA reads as TGTGCCAGCAGTGATCAGGGAAGAGGATCACCCCTCCACTTT. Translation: CASSDQGRGSPLHF.

The CDR3 sequence: CASSHGRDSVYGYTF. The DNA for the CDR3 is TGTGCCAGCAGCCACGGGAGGGACAGCGTATATGGCTACACCTTC. The chain uses TRBV7-8 and TRBJ1-2, with 7 bases identical to TRBD1. The CDR3 is 15 amino acids. Germline CDR1 reads SGHVS; CDR2 reads FQNEAQ. J was trimmed by 5 bases and V by 5 bases; bases with no gene match: 11.

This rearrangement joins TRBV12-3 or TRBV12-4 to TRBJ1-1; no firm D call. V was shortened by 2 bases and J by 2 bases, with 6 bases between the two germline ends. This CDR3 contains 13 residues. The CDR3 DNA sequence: TGTGCCAGCAGTTTACGTGATAACACTGAAGCTTTCTTT. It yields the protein CASSLRDNTEAFF.

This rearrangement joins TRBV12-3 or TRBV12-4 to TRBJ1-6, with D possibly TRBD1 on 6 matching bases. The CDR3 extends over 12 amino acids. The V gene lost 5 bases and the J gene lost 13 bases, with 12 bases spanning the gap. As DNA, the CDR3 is TGTGCCAGCAGTGAAGTAGGGGGTCCCCTCCACTTT. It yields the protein CASSEVGGPLHF.

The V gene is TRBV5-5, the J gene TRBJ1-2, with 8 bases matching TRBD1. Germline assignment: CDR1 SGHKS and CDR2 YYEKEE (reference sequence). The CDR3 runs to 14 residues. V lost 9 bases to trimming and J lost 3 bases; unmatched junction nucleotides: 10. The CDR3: CATSSHRGYYGYTF. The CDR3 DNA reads TGTGCCACCAGTTCGCACAGGGGGTACTATGGCTACACCTTC. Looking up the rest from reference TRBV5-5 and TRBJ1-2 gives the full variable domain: DAGVTQSPTHLIKTRGQQVTLRCSPISGHKSVSWYQQVLGQGPQFIFQYYEKEERGRGNFPDRFSARQFPNYSSELNVNALLLGDSALYLCATSSHRGYYGYTFGSGTRLTVV.

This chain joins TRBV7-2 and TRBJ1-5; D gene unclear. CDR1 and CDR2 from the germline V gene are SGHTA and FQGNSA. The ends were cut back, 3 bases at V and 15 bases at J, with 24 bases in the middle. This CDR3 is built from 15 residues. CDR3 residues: CASSLGGAATRPTHF. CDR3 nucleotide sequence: TGTGCCAGCAGCTTGGGCGGAGCGGCTACGAGGCCTACGCATTTT.

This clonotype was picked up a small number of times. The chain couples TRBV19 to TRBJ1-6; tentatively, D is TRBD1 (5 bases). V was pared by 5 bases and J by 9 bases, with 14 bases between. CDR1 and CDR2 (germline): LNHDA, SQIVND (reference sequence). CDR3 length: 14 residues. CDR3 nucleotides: TGTGCCAGTAGTCCCCGGGGACGGGGTTCACCCCTCCACTTT. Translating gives CASSPRGRGSPLHF.

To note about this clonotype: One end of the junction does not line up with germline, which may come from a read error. CDR3 in amino acids: CASRRTGTYEQYFF. The CDR3 coding sequence is TGTGCCAGCAGACGGACGGGGACCTACGAGCAGTACTTCTTT. V usage is TRBV7-2 and J usage is TRBJ1-6; possible D gene TRBD1, 5 bases. The CDR3 has 14 residues. The germline V gene encodes CDR1 SGHTA and CDR2 FQGNSA. The variable domain in full, completed from reference TRBV7-2 and TRBJ1-6, reads GAGVSQSPSNKVTEKGKDVELRCDPISGHTALYWYRQSLGQGLEFLIYFQGNSAPDKSGLPSDRFSAERTGGSVSTLTIQRTQQEDSAVYLCASRRTGTYEQYFFGNGTRLTVT.

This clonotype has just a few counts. This CDR3 reads CASSVAAGQAYRQYF. Written as DNA, the CDR3 is TGTGCCAGCAGTGTGGCGGCAGGACAGGCCTACAGGCAGTACTTC. The V gene is TRBV2, the J gene TRBJ2-7; 7 nucleotides agree with TRBD1. V gave up 4 bases and J gave up 9 bases; unmatched junction bases: 15. The CDR3 is made up of 15 amino acids. Germline CDR1 is SNHLY and CDR2 is FYNNEI.

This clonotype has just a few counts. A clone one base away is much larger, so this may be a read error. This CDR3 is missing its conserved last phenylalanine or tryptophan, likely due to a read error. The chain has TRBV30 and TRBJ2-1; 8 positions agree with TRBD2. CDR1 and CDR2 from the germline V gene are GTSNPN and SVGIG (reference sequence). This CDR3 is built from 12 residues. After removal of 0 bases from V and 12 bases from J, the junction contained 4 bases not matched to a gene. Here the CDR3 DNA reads TGTGCCTGGAGTGTAAGCGGGGGAGGGCAGTTCTCC. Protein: CAWSVSGGGQFS.

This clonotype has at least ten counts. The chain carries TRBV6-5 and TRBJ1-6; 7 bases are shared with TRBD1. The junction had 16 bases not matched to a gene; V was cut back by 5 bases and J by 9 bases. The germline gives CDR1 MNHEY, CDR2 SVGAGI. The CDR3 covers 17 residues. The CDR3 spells CASSIDRGPQLISPLHF. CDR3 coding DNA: TGTGCCAGCAGTATCGATAGGGGGCCCCAACTAATTTCACCCCTCCACTTT.

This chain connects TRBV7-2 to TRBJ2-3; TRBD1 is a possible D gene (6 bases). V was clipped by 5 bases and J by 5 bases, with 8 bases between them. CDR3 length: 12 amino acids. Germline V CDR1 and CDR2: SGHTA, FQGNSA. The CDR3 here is CASSKQGDTQYF. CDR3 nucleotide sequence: TGTGCCAGCAGCAAACAGGGAGATACGCAGTATTTT.

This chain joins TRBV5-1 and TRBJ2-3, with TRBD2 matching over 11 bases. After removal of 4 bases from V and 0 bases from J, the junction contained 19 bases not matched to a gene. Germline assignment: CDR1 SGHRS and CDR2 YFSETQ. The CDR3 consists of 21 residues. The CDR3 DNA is TGCGCCAGCAGCATCTCACTAGCGGGGGCCAGCTTTCTCTCCAGCACAGATACGCAGTATTTT. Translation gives CASSISLAGASFLSSTDTQYF.

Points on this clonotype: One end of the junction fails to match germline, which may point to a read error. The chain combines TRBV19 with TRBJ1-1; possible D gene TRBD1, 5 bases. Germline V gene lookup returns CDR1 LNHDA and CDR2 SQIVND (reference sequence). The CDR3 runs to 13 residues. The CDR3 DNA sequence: TGCGCCAGTAAAAAACCCAGGGACACTGAAGCTTTCTTT. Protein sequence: CASKKPRDTEAFF.

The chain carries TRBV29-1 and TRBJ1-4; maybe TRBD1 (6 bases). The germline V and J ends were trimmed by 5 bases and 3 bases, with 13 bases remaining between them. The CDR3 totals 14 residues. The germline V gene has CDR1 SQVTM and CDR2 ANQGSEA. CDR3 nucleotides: TGCAGCGTTTCCAGGGGAAGACCTAATGAAAAACTGTTTTTT. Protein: CSVSRGRPNEKLFF.

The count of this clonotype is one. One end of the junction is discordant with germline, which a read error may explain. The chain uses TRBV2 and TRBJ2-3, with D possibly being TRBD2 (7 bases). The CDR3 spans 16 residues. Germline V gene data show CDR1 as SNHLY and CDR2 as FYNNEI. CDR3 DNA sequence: TGTGCCAGCAGCGTAGCGCGCGCGGGGGCCCGGTATACGCAGTACTTT. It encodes CASSVARAGARYTQYF.

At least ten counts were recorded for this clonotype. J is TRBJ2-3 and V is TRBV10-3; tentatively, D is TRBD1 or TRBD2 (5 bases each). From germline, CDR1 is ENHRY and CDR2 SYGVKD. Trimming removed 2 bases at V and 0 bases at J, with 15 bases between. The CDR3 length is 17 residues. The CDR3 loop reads CAISEIRGTPSTDTQYF. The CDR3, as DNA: TGTGCCATCAGTGAGATCCGTGGGACCCCTAGCACAGATACGCAGTATTTT.

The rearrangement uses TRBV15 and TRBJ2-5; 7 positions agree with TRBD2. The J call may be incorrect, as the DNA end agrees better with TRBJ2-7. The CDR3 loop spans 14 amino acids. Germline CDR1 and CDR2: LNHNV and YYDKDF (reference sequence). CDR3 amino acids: CATSRTSGAHEQYF. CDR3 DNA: TGTGCCACCAGCCGGACCAGCGGGGCCCACGAGCAGTACTTC.

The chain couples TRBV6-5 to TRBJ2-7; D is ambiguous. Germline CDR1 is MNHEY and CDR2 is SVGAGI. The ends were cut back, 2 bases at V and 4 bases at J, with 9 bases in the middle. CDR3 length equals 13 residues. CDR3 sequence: CASSYRDEYEQYF. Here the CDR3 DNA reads TGTGCCAGCAGTTACAGGGATGAATACGAGCAGTACTTC.

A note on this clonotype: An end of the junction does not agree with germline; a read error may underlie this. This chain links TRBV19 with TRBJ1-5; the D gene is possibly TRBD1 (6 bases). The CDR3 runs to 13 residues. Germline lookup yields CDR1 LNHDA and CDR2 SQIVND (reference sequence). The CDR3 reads CASSPGANQPHHF. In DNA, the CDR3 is TGTGCCAGTAGTCCAGGGGCGAATCAGCCCCACCACTTT. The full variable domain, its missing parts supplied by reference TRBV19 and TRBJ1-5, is DGGITQSPKYLFRKEGQNVTLSCEQNLNHDAMYWYRQDPGQGLRLIYYSQIVNDFQKGDIAEGYSVSREKKESFPLTVTSAQKNPTAFYLCASSPGANQPHHFGDGTRLSIL.

CDR3 amino acids: CASSTGPLGETQYF. The CDR3 DNA sequence: TGTGCCAGTAGTACAGGACCATTAGGGGAGACCCAGTACTTC. The V and J genes are TRBV19 and TRBJ2-5, with D hard to call. V was shortened by 4 bases and J by 5 bases, with 14 bases between the two germline ends. CDR1 is LNHDA and CDR2 is SQIVND in the germline V gene (reference sequence). CDR3 length equals 14 residues.

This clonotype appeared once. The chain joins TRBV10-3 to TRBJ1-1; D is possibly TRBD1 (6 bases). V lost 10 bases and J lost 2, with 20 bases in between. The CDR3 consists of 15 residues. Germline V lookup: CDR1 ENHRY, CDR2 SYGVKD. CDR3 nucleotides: TGTGCCACTCTCAGGGAACAGGGAGTCAACACTGAAGCTTTCTTT. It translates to CATLREQGVNTEAFF.